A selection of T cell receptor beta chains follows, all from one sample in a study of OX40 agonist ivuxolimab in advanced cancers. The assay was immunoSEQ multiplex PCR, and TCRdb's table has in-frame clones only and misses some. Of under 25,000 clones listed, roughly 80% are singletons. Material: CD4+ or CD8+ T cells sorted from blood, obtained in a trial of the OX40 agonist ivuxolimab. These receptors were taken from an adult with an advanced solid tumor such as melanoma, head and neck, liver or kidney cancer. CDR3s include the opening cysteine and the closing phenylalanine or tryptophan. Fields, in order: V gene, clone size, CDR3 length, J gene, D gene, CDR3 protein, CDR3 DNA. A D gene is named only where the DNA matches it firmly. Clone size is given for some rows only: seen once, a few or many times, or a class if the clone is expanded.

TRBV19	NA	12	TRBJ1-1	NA	CASSWSIGEAFF	TGTGCCAGTAGTTGGTCGATCGGTGAAGCTTTCTTT
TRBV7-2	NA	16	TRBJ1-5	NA	CASSLVGGAQGQPQHF	TGTGCCAGCAGCTTAGTAGGGGGGGCGCAGGGGCAGCCCCAGCATTTT
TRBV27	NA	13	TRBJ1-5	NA	CASSLEYHQPQHF	TGTGCCAGCAGTTTAGAATACCATCAGCCCCAGCATTTT
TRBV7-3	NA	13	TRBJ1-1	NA	CASSPTGNTEAFF	TGTGCCAGCAGCCCGACAGGGAACACTGAAGCTTTCTTT
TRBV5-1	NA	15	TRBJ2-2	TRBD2	CASSKLAEDTGELFF	TGCGCCAGCAGCAAACTAGCGGAGGACACCGGGGAGCTGTTTTTT
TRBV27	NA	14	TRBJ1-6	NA	CASSSLTYNSPLHF	TGTGCCAGCAGTTCCCTGACCTATAATTCACCCCTCCACTTT
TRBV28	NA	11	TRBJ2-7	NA	CASSTGSEQYF	TGTGCCAGCAGTACCGGGAGCGAGCAGTACTTC
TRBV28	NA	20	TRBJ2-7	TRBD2	CASSFTIQTSGRDLSYEQYF	TGTGCCAGCAGTTTCACCATCCAGACTAGCGGGAGAGATCTCTCCTACGAGCAGTACTTC
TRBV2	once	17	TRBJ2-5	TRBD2	CASSAWTSGSTAETQYF	TGTGCCAGCAGTGCCTGGACTAGCGGTTCTACAGCAGAGACCCAGTACTTC
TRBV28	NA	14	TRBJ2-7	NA	CASRGMGGVHEQYF	TGTGCCAGCAGGGGGATGGGGGGAGTCCACGAGCAGTACTTC
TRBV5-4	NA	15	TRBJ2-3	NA	CASSLGDSGGGTQYF	TGTGCCAGCAGCCTAGGGGACTCCGGCGGAGGTACGCAGTATTTT
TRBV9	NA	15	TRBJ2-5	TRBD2	CASSPGLAGGETQYF	TGTGCCAGCAGCCCGGGACTAGCGGGAGGGGAGACCCAGTACTTC
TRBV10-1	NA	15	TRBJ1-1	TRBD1	CASSAGGSMGSEAFF	TGCGCCAGCAGCGCAGGGGGCAGTATGGGTTCTGAAGCTTTCTTT
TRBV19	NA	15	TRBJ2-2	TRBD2	CASSPSGSGTGELFF	TGTGCCAGTAGTCCCAGCGGGAGTGGAACCGGGGAGCTGTTTTTT
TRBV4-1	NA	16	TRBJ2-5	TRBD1	CASSTPGQGSQETQYF	TGCGCCAGCAGCACCCCGGGACAGGGATCCCAAGAGACCCAGTACTTC
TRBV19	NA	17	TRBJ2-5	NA	CASSTGLVFLSQETQYF	TGTGCCAGTAGTACGGGTTTGGTCTTTCTTTCTCAGGAGACCCAGTACTTC
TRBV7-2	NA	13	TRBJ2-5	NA	CASTKGGPETQYF	TGTGCCAGCACTAAGGGTGGGCCAGAGACCCAGTACTTC
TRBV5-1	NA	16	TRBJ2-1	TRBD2	CASSPQTSGAYNEQFF	TGCGCCAGCAGCCCCCAGACTAGCGGGGCCTACAATGAGCAGTTCTTC